These 30 T cell receptor beta chains originate from one sample sequenced in a study of blood T cell repertoires in COVID-19. Some clones are missing from TCRdb's copy, which holds only in-frame ones; the method was immunoSEQ multiplex PCR. This table holds about 34,000 clones, less than 85% found once. The sample taken for sequencing was peripheral blood. The source is a human donor with acute or convalescent COVID-19. The donor label of this sample is uncertain.

This chain uses TRBV4-3 with TRBJ2-1; 11 nucleotides align to TRBD2. V shed 1 base and J 4 bases; nucleotides not matched to a gene: 6. Per the germline V gene, CDR1 is LGHNA and CDR2 is YSLEER. This CDR3 region has 17 residues. CDR3 sequence: CASSQGLAGGRYNEQFF. The CDR3 DNA reads TGCGCCAGCAGCCAAGGCCTAGCGGGGGGCCGATACAATGAGCAGTTCTTC.

V is TRBV4-1 and J is TRBJ1-1; D is undetermined. Trimming cost V 4 bases and J 1 base, with 7 bases left between them. The CDR3 sequence is 13 residues long. Germline V gene data show CDR1 as MGHRA and CDR2 as YSYEKL. The CDR3 coding sequence is TGCGCCAGCAGCCTTCGTCCGAACACTGAAGCTTTCTTT. This encodes CASSLRPNTEAFF.

V gene TRBV9 combines with J gene TRBJ1-2; D might be TRBD1 (5 bases). CDR1 and CDR2 from the germline V gene are SGDLS and YYNGEE. V lost 4 bases and J lost 4, with 14 bases in between. The CDR3 has 14 residues. The CDR3 here is CASSPTTASYGYTF. The CDR3 DNA reads TGTGCCAGCAGCCCCACGACAGCCAGCTATGGCTACACCTTC.

V and J are TRBV5-1 and TRBJ2-7, with TRBD2 as a possible D gene (5 bases). The ends were cut back, 0 bases at V and 0 bases at J, with 16 bases in the middle. The CDR3 consists of 17 residues. The V gene's germline CDR1 is SGHRS and CDR2 YFSETQ. CDR3 amino acids: CASSLAGEGASSYEQYF. CDR3 nucleotide sequence: TGCGCCAGCAGCTTGGCCGGTGAGGGAGCTAGCTCCTACGAGCAGTACTTC.

CDR3 sequence reads: CATQGTSESVEQFF. The CDR3 DNA reads TGTGCCACTCAGGGGACTAGCGAGTCAGTTGAGCAGTTCTTC. V and J are TRBV6-6 and TRBJ2-1, with TRBD2 matching 10 bases. Germline V CDR1 and CDR2: MNHNY, SVGAGI (reference sequence). Trimming at V came to 10 bases and at J to 9 bases, leaving 12 bases not matched to a gene. The CDR3 has 14 amino acids.

The chain uses TRBV11-1 and TRBJ2-1, with 12 bases matching TRBD1. Trimming took 2 bases from V and 8 from J; bases not matched to a gene: 7. The CDR3 extends over 16 amino acids. The germline V gene has CDR1 SGHAT and CDR2 FQDESV (reference sequence). CDR3 sequence reads: CASSLRGTGGFDEQFF. CDR3 nucleotides: TGTGCCAGCAGCTTAAGGGGGACAGGGGGCTTCGATGAGCAGTTCTTC.

V and J are TRBV19 and TRBJ2-1, with D perhaps matching TRBD1 (5 bases). The V end lost 2 bases, the J end lost 7 bases, and 18 bases lay between the germline ends. CDR3 length equals 16 residues. Germline CDR1 and CDR2: LNHDA and SQIVND (reference sequence). The CDR3, as DNA: TGTGCCAGTAGTATATCAGGTACAGGTTATCCGAATGAGCAGTTCTTC. It specifies CASSISGTGYPNEQFF. Supplemented by reference TRBV19 and TRBJ2-1, the full variable domain reads DGGITQSPKYLFRKEGQNVTLSCEQNLNHDAMYWYRQDPGQGLRLIYYSQIVNDFQKGDIAEGYSVSREKKESFPLTVTSAQKNPTAFYLCASSISGTGYPNEQFFGPGTRLTVL.

CDR3 sequence (DNA): TGTGCCAGCAGTTACTCTGACAGGGGCACGGGTGAAGCTTTCTTT. Its translation is CASSYSDRGTGEAFF. The rearrangement joins TRBV6-6 to TRBJ1-1; TRBD1 matches at 8 bases. This CDR3 contains 15 residues. V trimming: 0 bases; J trimming: 7 bases; junction bases outside the gene matches: 7. Germline CDR1 reads MNHNY; CDR2 reads SVGAGI (reference sequence).

The count of this clone is one. V and J are TRBV6-6 and TRBJ1-1; D is perhaps TRBD1 (6 bases). The CDR3 consists of 16 residues. V was clipped by 1 base and J by 5 bases, with 17 bases between them. CDR1 MNHNY and CDR2 SVGAGI come from the germline V gene (reference sequence). The CDR3 DNA is TGTGCCAGCAGTTACTGGGACACCAACCGGAGGACTGAAGCTTTCTTT. It yields the protein CASSYWDTNRRTEAFF.

This CDR3 reads CASSLAVGRSNTEAFF. In nucleotides, the CDR3 is TGTGCCAGCAGCTTAGCGGTGGGGCGGTCGAACACTGAAGCTTTCTTT. The chain employs TRBV7-2 and TRBJ1-1; weak D call: TRBD1 (5 bases). The CDR3 runs to 16 residues. Trimming stripped 0 bases from V and 1 base from J, with 12 bases between. From germline, CDR1 is SGHTA and CDR2 FQGNSA.

This clone showed up just once. The chain links TRBV7-2 to TRBJ2-7; weak D call: TRBD2 (5 bases). V shed 4 bases and J shed 3 bases, with 13 bases lying between them. This CDR3 contains 14 residues. Germline values: CDR1 SGHTA, CDR2 FQGNSA. The CDR3 loop reads CASSSRGFGYEQYF. The CDR3, as DNA: TGTGCCAGCAGCTCCCGCGGGTTTGGCTACGAGCAGTACTTC.

The rearrangement joins TRBV4-2 to TRBJ2-5, with a possible D match to TRBD1 (6 bases). V was shortened by 4 bases and J by 7 bases, with 19 bases between the two germline ends. The CDR3 covers 15 residues. Looked up from germline, CDR1 is LGHNA and CDR2 is YNFKEQ. CDR3 nucleotides: TGTGCCAGCAGCCTCTGGACAGCAAGTTTAGGGACCCAGTACTTC. It codes for CASSLWTASLGTQYF.

The J gene is TRBJ2-5, the V gene TRBV24-1; tentatively, D is TRBD1 (6 bases). Trimming cost V 4 bases and J 4 bases, with 15 bases left between them. The CDR3 length is 15 residues. CDR1 and CDR2 from the germline V gene are KGHDR and SFDVKD. The CDR3 bases are TGTGCCACCAGTGACTCGACAGGAGGTGGAGAGACCCAGTACTTC. It specifies CATSDSTGGGETQYF.

The rearrangement joins TRBV25-1 to TRBJ1-1; perhaps TRBD1 as D (6 bases). V lost 5 bases and J lost 5, with 12 bases in between. There are 13 residues in the CDR3. The V gene's germline CDR1 is MGHDK and CDR2 SYGVNS. Written as DNA, the CDR3 is TGTGCCAGCAGTCCACAGGGTGCGACTGAAGCTTTCTTT. This sequence encodes CASSPQGATEAFF.

This clone has only a few counts. The chain is built from TRBV18 and TRBJ1-1; the D is unclear. The length of the CDR3 is 11 residues. Germline V gives CDR1 KGHSH, CDR2 LQKENI. The V end lost 2 bases, the J end lost 8 bases, and 6 bases lay between the germline ends. The CDR3 loop is CASSPGSEAFF. The CDR3 DNA reads as TGTGCCAGCTCACCAGGCTCCGAAGCTTTCTTT.

The chain is built from TRBV2 and TRBJ2-1; TRBD1 matches 8 bases. Unmatched junction bases numbered 8, after V lost 6 bases and J lost 1 base. Germline V gives CDR1 SNHLY, CDR2 FYNNEI. CDR3 length: 16 residues. CDR3 DNA: TGTGCCAGCAGGAGGACAGGGCTTGGGTCCTACAATGAGCAGTTCTTC. Its translation is CASRRTGLGSYNEQFF.

The V and J genes are TRBV5-8 and TRBJ1-2, with D maybe TRBD1 (5 bases). V was pared by 6 bases and J by 4 bases, with 16 bases between. Looked up from germline, CDR1 is SGHTS and CDR2 is YDEGEE. The CDR3 totals 14 residues. This CDR3 reads CASTYQGPSYGYTF. The CDR3 bases are TGTGCCAGCACCTACCAGGGCCCTTCCTATGGCTACACCTTC.

The chain employs TRBV14 and TRBJ1-1, with 8 positions matching TRBD1. This CDR3 comprises 12 residues. The germline CDR1 and CDR2 sequences are SGHDN and FVKESK. After removal of 4 bases from V and 9 bases from J, the junction contained 4 bases not matched to a gene. DNA of the CDR3: TGTGCCAGCAGCCCGGACAGGGTGAAAGCTTTCTTT. Protein sequence: CASSPDRVKAFF.

V is TRBV2 and J is TRBJ2-2; a possible D gene is TRBD1 (6 bases). CDR1 is SNHLY and CDR2 is FYNNEI in the germline V gene. This CDR3 is built from 15 residues. The V gene lost 8 bases and the J gene lost 4 bases, with 17 bases spanning the gap. Here the CDR3 reads CASASQGRGTGELFF. The DNA for the CDR3 is TGTGCCAGCGCGTCACAGGGACGGGGCACCGGGGAGCTGTTTTTT.

The chain joins TRBV28 to TRBJ1-2, with D perhaps matching TRBD1 (5 bases). Looked up from germline, CDR1 is MDHEN and CDR2 is SYDVKM. The ends were cut back, 5 bases at V and 6 bases at J, with 16 bases in the middle. The CDR3 runs to 14 residues. The CDR3 nucleotides are TGTGCCAGCAGTCCCAGGGACTCCCCCCATGGCTACACCTTC. Its protein product is CASSPRDSPHGYTF.

The V gene is TRBV29-1, the J gene TRBJ1-1; a weak D match, TRBD1 (6 bases). V was shortened by 6 bases and J by 8 bases, with 19 bases between the two germline ends. The CDR3 has 13 amino acids. From germline, CDR1 is SQVTM and CDR2 ANQGSEA. In DNA form, the CDR3 reads TGCAGCGTCAAAACAGGGCCCGGGGTGGAAGCTTTCTTT. It is translated as CSVKTGPGVEAFF.

The gene calls are TRBV24-1 and TRBJ1-2; no reliable D call. Trimming stripped 5 bases from V and 2 bases from J, with 5 bases between. The length of the CDR3 is 12 residues. Germline V gives CDR1 KGHDR, CDR2 SFDVKD. The CDR3 nucleotides read TGTGCCACCAGTGGCAGGAACTATGGCTACACCTTC. This gives the protein CATSGRNYGYTF.

V gene TRBV7-2 combines with J gene TRBJ2-6, with D unresolved. Germline V gene data show CDR1 as SGHTA and CDR2 as FQGNSA. The length of the CDR3 is 16 residues. With 1 base removed from V and 0 bases from J, the gap between germline ends came to 7 bases. The CDR3: CASSLDEASGANVLTF. In DNA, the CDR3 is TGTGCCAGCAGCTTAGACGAGGCCTCTGGGGCCAACGTCCTGACTTTC.

The genes are TRBV30 and TRBJ2-5; 9 bases line up with TRBD1. V was pared by 0 bases and J by 3 bases, with 8 bases of the junction left unmatched. The CDR3 sequence is 16 residues long. The V gene's germline CDR1 is GTSNPN and CDR2 SVGIG (reference sequence). The CDR3 coding sequence is TGTGCCTGGAGTGTAGGTTGGGACAGGGCGAAAGAGACCCAGTACTTC. It encodes CAWSVGWDRAKETQYF.

This sequence joins TRBV14 and TRBJ2-7; D uncertain. CDR1 SGHDN and CDR2 FVKESK come from the germline V gene. The CDR3 contains 13 residues. V lost 8 bases, J lost 9 bases, and 20 bases lay in between. This CDR3 is CASSPETVGRQYF. Written as DNA, the CDR3 is TGTGCCAGCTCTCCCGAAACGGTTGGTAGGCAGTACTTC.

A single count supports this clone. The chain joins TRBV10-1 to TRBJ2-1; TRBD1 might be the D (5 bases). Germline CDR1 reads WNHNN; CDR2 reads SYGVQD (reference sequence). The CDR3 is made up of 14 amino acids. The V gene lost 6 bases and the J gene lost 5 bases, with 14 bases spanning the gap. CDR3 protein: CASSPQGPNNEQFF. CDR3 in DNA: TGCGCCAGCAGCCCCCAGGGCCCGAACAATGAGCAGTTCTTC.

The chain carries TRBV10-3 and TRBJ1-2; D ambiguous. Trimming removed 3 bases from V and 8 bases from J, with 13 bases in between. There are 13 residues in the CDR3. Germline CDR1 ENHRY, CDR2 SYGVKD. CDR3 protein: CAISDPGLIGYTF. In DNA form, the CDR3 reads TGTGCCATCAGTGACCCTGGACTTATAGGCTACACCTTC.

The chain couples TRBV28 to TRBJ1-5; D unresolved. Germline V gene lookup returns CDR1 MDHEN and CDR2 SYDVKM. V lost 7 bases to trimming and J lost 5 bases, with 12 bases between them. This CDR3 spans 13 amino acids. The CDR3 region is CASINSVDQPQHF. In nucleotides, the CDR3 is TGTGCCAGCATCAACTCCGTCGATCAGCCCCAGCATTTT.

The rearrangement links TRBV6-2 or TRBV6-3 to TRBJ2-5; 14 positions agree with TRBD2. This CDR3 contains 18 residues. J was trimmed by 5 bases and V by 4 bases; bases with no gene match: 12. Germline V CDR1 and CDR2: MNHEY, SVGEGT. Here the CDR3 DNA reads TGTGCCAGCAGTTCCGAGACTAGCGGGAGGGCCATGGGGGAGACCCAGTACTTC. Translating it yields CASSSETSGRAMGETQYF.

This clone was seen a single time. V and J are TRBV7-2 and TRBJ1-5; D gene unclear. This CDR3 is built from 14 residues. Germline V gene lookup returns CDR1 SGHTA and CDR2 FQGNSA. V gave up 5 bases and J gave up 7 bases, with 15 bases separating them. The CDR3 region is CASSPKTGGQPQHF. Here the CDR3 DNA reads TGTGCCAGCAGCCCAAAGACCGGAGGGCAGCCCCAGCATTTT.